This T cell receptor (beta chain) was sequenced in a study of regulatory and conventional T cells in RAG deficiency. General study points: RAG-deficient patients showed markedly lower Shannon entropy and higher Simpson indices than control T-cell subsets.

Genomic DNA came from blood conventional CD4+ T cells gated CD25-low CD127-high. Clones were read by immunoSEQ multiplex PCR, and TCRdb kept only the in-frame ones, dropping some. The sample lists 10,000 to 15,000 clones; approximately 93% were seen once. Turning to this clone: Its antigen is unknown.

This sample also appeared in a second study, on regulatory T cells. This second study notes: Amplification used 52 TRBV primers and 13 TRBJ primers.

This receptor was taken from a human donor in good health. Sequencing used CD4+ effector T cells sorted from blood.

The CDR3 here is CATSTPGQTNTEAFF. CDR3 DNA sequence: TGTGCCACCAGCACTCCGGGACAGACGAACACTGAAGCTTTCTTT. The chain uses TRBV15 and TRBJ1-1; 7 nucleotides line up with TRBD1. J was trimmed by 1 base and V by 4 bases; bases with no gene match: 6. CDR3 length: 15 amino acids. Germline V gene data show CDR1 as LNHNV and CDR2 as YYDKDF (reference sequence).